This TCR beta chain was recovered during a study of identical twins. Regarding the study as a whole: Zero-insertion results could be subject to partial confounding by invariant MAIT and iNKT cells. Fewer insertions marked abundant cord blood beta clonotypes; young adult naive trended weakly, memory not at all.

TCRdb ran MiXCR on the 5' RACE reads and lists one entry per CDR3 protein. The repertoire holds approximately 630,000 distinct CDR3 sequences, with under 8.5% as singletons. This clonotype was observed a few times. What it recognizes is unknown. CDR1 is MDHEN, CDR2 SYDVKM, per germline. The CDR3 runs 16 residues. Unmatched junction bases numbered 16, after V lost 5 bases and J lost 9 bases. These sequences were also reported in another study, on yellow fever vaccine responses in identical twins. That report notes: Twins' vaccine T cell responses were reported to seem partly convergent and partly personalized.

The TCR originated in a woman younger than 35 in good health. Sequenced input: PBMCs. V usage is TRBV28 and J usage is TRBJ2-1; the match to TRBD2 covers 7 bases. The CDR3 loop reads CASSPSVGRAGFEQFF. CDR3 sequence (DNA): TGTGCCAGCAGTCCTTCCGTTGGGAGGGCCGGGTTTGAGCAGTTCTTC.